The sequence of this TCR beta chain was determined in a study of cytomegalovirus exposure and HLA in healthy donors. CDR1 and CDR2 from the germline V gene are LNHDA and SQIVND (reference sequence). The CDR3 has 16 amino acids. With V trimmed by 5 bases and J by 0 bases, 7 bases remained unmatched. In its sample, this clone was seen a few times. Its specificity is unknown. Whole-study findings and limits: Because they were indistinguishable, some V segments, including TRBV6-2 and TRBV6-3, were excluded.

PCR used 60 Vbeta primers and 13 Jbeta primers. Data came from immunoSEQ multiplex PCR; TCRdb stores just in-frame clones and leaves some out. The sample holds around 57,000 clones; about 89% are singletons and the top ten take approximately 1.5%. This chain uses TRBV19 with TRBJ1-5, with 7 bases that match TRBD1. The sequenced material came from PBMCs. The TCR sequence derives from a young man in good health and CMV-seropositive. The CDR3 spells CASSFPEGASNQPQHF. The CDR3 DNA sequence: TGTGCCAGTAGTTTTCCCGAGGGGGCTAGCAATCAGCCCCAGCATTTT.